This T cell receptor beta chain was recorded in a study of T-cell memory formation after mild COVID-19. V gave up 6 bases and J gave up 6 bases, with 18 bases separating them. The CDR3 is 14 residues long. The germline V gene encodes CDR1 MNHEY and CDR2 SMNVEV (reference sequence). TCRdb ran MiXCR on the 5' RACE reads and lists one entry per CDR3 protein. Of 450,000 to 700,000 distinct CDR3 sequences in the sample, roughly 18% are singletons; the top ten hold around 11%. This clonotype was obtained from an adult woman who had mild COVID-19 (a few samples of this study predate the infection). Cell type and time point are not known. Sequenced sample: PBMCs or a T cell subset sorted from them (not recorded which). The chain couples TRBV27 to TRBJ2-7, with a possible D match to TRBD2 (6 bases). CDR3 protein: CASSHGQEGSEQYF. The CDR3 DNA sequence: TGTGCCAGCAGCCACGGCCAGGAGGGGTCCGAGCAGTACTTC.